The T cell receptor beta chain described here comes from a study of blood T cell repertoires in COVID-19. The V gene lost 6 bases and the J gene lost 4 bases, with 11 bases spanning the gap. There are 13 residues in the CDR3. From germline, CDR1 is SEHNR and CDR2 FQNEAQ (reference sequence). The repertoire was sequenced with immunoSEQ multiplex PCR; TCRdb's copy has only in-frame clones and lacks some. The sample has more than 90,000 clones, roughly 80% seen once; the top ten hold about 2.5%. Sequenced input: peripheral blood. The rearrangement joins TRBV7-9 to TRBJ2-3; D is unclear. The TCR originated in a man in his forties or fifties with acute or convalescent COVID-19. The CDR3 nucleotides are TGTGCCAGCAGGAAGCTCGAGGCAGATACGCAGTATTTT. Protein product: CASRKLEADTQYF.